These T cell receptor beta chains were read from a single sample in a study of shared clonotypes between healthy human individuals. Assay used: immunoSEQ multiplex PCR; TCRdb lists only in-frame clones, some missing. The top ten hold around 12% of the sample, which has roughly 500,000 clones, more than 75% seen once. What was sequenced was PBMCs. The receptors originated from a woman aged 40-49 years in good health. Some clones in this sample may be carry-over from other donors' samples. The CDR3 runs from the conserved cysteine through the conserved F or W. A D gene is named only where the DNA matches it firmly. Part of the rows lack a size; the others show once, few, many or a class for expanded clones.

V	D	J	size	CDR3	DNA
TRBV7-6	.	TRBJ2-2	.	CASSFRVGNTGELFF	TGTGCCAGCAGCTTCAGGGTTGGCAACACCGGGGAGCTGTTTTTT
TRBV7-9	TRBD1	TRBJ1-1	.	CASTRQGTNTEAFF	TGTGCCAGCACCCGACAGGGCACCAACACTGAAGCTTTCTTT
TRBV28	TRBD1	TRBJ1-1	.	CASSNSDRGSTEAFF	TGTGCCAGCAGTAACTCGGACAGGGGGTCCACTGAAGCTTTCTTT
TRBV7-8	.	TRBJ1-4	.	CASSPQGNEKLFF	TGTGCCAGCAGCCCCCAGGGTAACGAAAAACTGTTTTTT
TRBV6-5	.	TRBJ2-5	once	CASSPGGAGVETQYF	TGTGCCAGCAGTCCAGGGGGCGCGGGGGTAGAGACCCAGTACTTC
TRBV7-3	.	TRBJ1-1	.	CASSFTPRNTEAFF	TGTGCCAGCAGCTTCACACCCCGGAACACTGAAGCTTTCTTT
TRBV10-2	.	TRBJ2-7	.	CASSEGRGEQYF	TGCGCCAGCAGTGAAGGGAGAGGCGAGCAGTACTTC
TRBV30	.	TRBJ2-1	.	CAWNRDENYNEQFF	TGTGCCTGGAACCGGGACGAGAACTACAATGAGCAGTTCTTC
TRBV5-1	TRBD2	TRBJ2-3	.	CATRGLAASTDTQYF	TGCGCCACCCGAGGACTAGCCGCTAGCACAGATACGCAGTATTTT
TRBV7-9	.	TRBJ2-3	.	CASSLSSPADTQYF	TGTGCCAGCAGCTTAAGTTCGCCCGCAGATACGCAGTATTTT
TRBV7-9	.	TRBJ2-3	.	CASSLWVAEGIDTQYF	TGTGCCAGCAGCTTATGGGTAGCGGAGGGGATAGATACGCAGTATTTT
TRBV9	TRBD2	TRBJ2-7	.	CASSVVRTSGDPAYEQYF	TGTGCCAGCAGCGTAGTCCGGACTAGCGGGGACCCCGCCTACGAGCAGTACTTC
TRBV30	.	TRBJ1-1	few	CAWSGSMNTEAFF	TGTGCCTGGAGTGGCAGTATGAACACTGAAGCTTTCTTT
TRBV7-6	.	TRBJ2-2	.	CASSRGRGQNTGELFF	TGTGCCAGCAGTAGAGGGCGGGGACAAAACACCGGGGAGCTGTTTTTT
TRBV28	.	TRBJ1-3	.	CASSPGGWEGSGNTIYF	TGTGCCAGCAGTCCCGGGGGCTGGGAGGGCTCTGGAAACACCATATATTTT
TRBV2	TRBD1	TRBJ1-5	once	CASSARTGGNQPQHF	TGTGCCAGCAGCGCACGGACAGGGGGCAATCAGCCCCAGCATTTT
TRBV5-1	.	TRBJ1-1	.	CASSLLGPGDGSFF	TGCGCCAGCAGCTTGCTCGGGCCAGGGGATGGGTCTTTCTTT
TRBV7-2	.	TRBJ2-1	.	CASSLASLQPPLGNEQFF	TGTGCCAGCAGCTTAGCCTCACTTCAACCCCCCCTGGGGAATGAGCAGTTCTTC
TRBV2	.	TRBJ2-7	.	CASKSQGLREQYF	TGTGCCAGCAAAAGCCAGGGTTTGCGCGAGCAGTACTTC
TRBV6-5	.	TRBJ2-7	once	CASRPIVAPLREQYF	TGTGCCAGCAGACCGATCGTAGCCCCCCTCCGCGAGCAGTACTTC
TRBV4-1	TRBD1	TRBJ1-4	.	CASSQYPDRGQGKLFF	TGCGCCAGCAGCCAATACCCGGACAGGGGGCAAGGAAAACTGTTTTTT
TRBV6-6	.	TRBJ1-5	.	CASSAQGHQPQHF	TGTGCCAGCAGCGCACAGGGCCATCAGCCCCAGCATTTT
TRBV10-3	.	TRBJ2-4	.	CAISELGIQYF	TGTGCCATCAGTGAGCTAGGCATTCAGTACTTC
TRBV12-5	TRBD1	TRBJ2-3	.	CASGQGVDYTDTQYF	TGTGCTAGTGGACAGGGGGTGGACTACACAGATACGCAGTATTTT
TRBV7-4	TRBD1	TRBJ1-1	.	CASRLSPGTGNTEAFF	TGTGCCAGCAGGTTAAGTCCCGGGACAGGGAACACTGAAGCTTTCTTT
TRBV30	TRBD1	TRBJ1-5	once	CAWADRYNQPQHF	TGTGCCTGGGCGGACAGGTACAATCAGCCCCAGCATTTT
TRBV15	.	TRBJ1-5	.	CATGSPGAIQPQHF	TGTGCCACCGGGAGCCCTGGGGCGATTCAGCCCCAGCATTTT
TRBV5-1	.	TRBJ2-3	few	CASSWEADTQYF	TGCGCCAGCAGTTGGGAGGCAGATACGCAGTATTTT
TRBV9	TRBD1	TRBJ1-3	.	CASSPHRQGAGNTIYF	TGTGCCAGCAGCCCCCACCGACAGGGGGCTGGAAACACCATATATTTT
TRBV6-8	.	TRBJ1-3	.	CATYAGGNTIYF	TGTGCCACCTACGCGGGGGGAAACACCATATATTTT
TRBV30	.	TRBJ2-7	once	CAWSVSSVEQYF	TGTGCCTGGAGTGTATCTAGCGTAGAGCAGTACTTC
TRBV11-2	.	TRBJ2-7	.	CASSSSGNHYEQYF	TGTGCCAGCAGCTCCTCCGGGAACCACTACGAGCAGTACTTC
TRBV7-9	.	TRBJ2-1	.	CASSLALGHQYNEQFF	TGTGCCAGCAGCTTAGCCCTAGGGCATCAATACAATGAGCAGTTCTTC
TRBV29-1	.	TRBJ2-2	.	CSVRHMNTGELFF	TGCAGCGTTAGACACATGAACACCGGGGAGCTGTTTTTT
TRBV28	TRBD2	TRBJ2-7	.	CASSSVTSGYEQYF	TGTGCCAGCAGTTCGGTAACTAGCGGCTACGAGCAGTACTTC
TRBV10-3	.	TRBJ2-7	.	CAIRGVRSSYEQYF	TGTGCCATCAGGGGGGTGAGAAGCTCCTACGAGCAGTACTTC